The entry below gives a single T cell receptor beta chain sequence along with its context. Over 8 ml fresh peripheral blood yielded the PBMCs. The sample comes from a study of T cells in Graves' hyperthyroidism and ophthalmopathy. Overall study: Before any treatment, at initial diagnosis, peripheral blood was collected.

Authors of the study amplified TCR beta CDR3 regions from RNA transcripts. Carried out on the TCR CDR3, a first-round RT-PCR used the HTBI primer set. Each CDR3 protein is one row after TCRdb ran MiXCR on the multiplex PCR reads. The top ten hold approximately 32% of the sample, which has about 500,000 distinct CDR3 sequences, 16% seen once. From germline, CDR1 is LNHDA and CDR2 SQIVND (reference sequence). The V segment lost 8 bases and the J segment 1 base; nucleotides outside the gene matches: 9. The CDR3 runs 15 residues. The rearrangement uses TRBV19 and TRBJ2-7; 9 bases agree with TRBD1. The source of this sequence is a woman aged 25 to 39 with Graves' ophthalmopathy. The sequenced sample consisted of blood. The CDR3 sequence: CASRDRDRASYEQYF. In DNA, the CDR3 is TGTGCCAGTCGCGACCGGGACAGGGCTTCCTACGAGCAGTACTTC.